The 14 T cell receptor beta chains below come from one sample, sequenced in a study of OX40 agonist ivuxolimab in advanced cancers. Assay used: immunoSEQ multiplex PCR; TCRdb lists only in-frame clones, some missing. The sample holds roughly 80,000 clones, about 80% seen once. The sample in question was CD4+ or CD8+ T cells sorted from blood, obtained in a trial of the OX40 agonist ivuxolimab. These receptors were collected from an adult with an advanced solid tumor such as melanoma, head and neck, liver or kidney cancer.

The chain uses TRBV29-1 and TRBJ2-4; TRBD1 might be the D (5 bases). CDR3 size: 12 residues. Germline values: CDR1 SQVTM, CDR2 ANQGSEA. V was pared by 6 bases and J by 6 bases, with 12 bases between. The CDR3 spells CSVLGQINIQYF. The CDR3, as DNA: TGCAGCGTCCTTGGACAAATAAACATTCAGTACTTC.

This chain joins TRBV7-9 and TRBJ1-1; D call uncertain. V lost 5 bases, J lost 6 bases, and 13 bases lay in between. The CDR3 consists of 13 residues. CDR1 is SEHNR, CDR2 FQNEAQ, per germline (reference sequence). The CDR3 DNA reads TGTGCCAGCAGCCCTCCCGGGCGTCCTGAAGCTTTCTTT. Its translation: CASSPPGRPEAFF.

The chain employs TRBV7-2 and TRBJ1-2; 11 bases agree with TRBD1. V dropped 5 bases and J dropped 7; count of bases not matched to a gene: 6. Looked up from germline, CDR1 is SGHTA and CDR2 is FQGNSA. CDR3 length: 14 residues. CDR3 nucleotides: TGTGCCAGCAGCCCGGCCGGGACAGGGGGTGGCTACACCTTC. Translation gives CASSPAGTGGGYTF.

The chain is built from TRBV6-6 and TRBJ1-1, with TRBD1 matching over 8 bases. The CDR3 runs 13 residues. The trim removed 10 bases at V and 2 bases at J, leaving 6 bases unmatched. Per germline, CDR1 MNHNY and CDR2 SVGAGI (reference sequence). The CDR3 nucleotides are TGTGCCATCACACAGGGGGATAACACTGAAGCTTTCTTT. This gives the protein CAITQGDNTEAFF.

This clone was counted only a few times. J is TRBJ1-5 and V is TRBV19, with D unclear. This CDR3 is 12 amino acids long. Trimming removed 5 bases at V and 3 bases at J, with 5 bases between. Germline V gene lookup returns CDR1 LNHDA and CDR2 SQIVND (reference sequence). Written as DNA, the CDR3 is TGTGCCAGTAGTCAATCCAATCAGCCCCAGCATTTT. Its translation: CASSQSNQPQHF.

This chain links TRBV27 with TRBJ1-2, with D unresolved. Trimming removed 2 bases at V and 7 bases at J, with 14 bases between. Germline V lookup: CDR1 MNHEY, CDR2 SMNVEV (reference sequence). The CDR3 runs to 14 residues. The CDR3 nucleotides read TGTGCCAGCAGTTTACTCTGGGGTTACGGTGGCTACACCTTC. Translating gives CASSLLWGYGGYTF.

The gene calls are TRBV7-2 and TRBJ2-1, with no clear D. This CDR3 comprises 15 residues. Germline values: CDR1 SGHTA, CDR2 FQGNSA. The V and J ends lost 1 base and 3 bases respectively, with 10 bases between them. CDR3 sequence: CASSLGLPDYNEQFF. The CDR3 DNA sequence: TGTGCCAGCAGCTTAGGTCTCCCGGACTACAATGAGCAGTTCTTC.

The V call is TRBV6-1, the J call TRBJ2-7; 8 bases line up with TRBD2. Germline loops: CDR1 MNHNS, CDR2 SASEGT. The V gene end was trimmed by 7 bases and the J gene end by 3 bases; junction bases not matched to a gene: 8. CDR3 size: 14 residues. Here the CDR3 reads CASIPGRGYYEQYV. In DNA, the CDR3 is TGTGCCAGCATCCCCGGGAGGGGTTACTACGAGCAGTACGTC.

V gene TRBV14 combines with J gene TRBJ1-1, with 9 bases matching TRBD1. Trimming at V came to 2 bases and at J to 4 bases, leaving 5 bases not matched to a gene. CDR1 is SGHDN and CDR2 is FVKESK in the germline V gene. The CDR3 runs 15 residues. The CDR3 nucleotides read TGTGCCAGCAGCCAAATACAGGGGGCAAGCACTGAAGCTTTCTTT. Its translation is CASSQIQGASTEAFF.

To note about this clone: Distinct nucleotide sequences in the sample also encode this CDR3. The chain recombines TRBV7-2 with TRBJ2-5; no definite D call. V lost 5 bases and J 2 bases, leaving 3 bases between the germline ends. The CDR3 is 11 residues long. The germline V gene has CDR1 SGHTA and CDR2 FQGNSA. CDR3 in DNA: TGTGCCAGCAGCCCACAAGAGACCCAGTACTTC. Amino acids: CASSPQETQYF.

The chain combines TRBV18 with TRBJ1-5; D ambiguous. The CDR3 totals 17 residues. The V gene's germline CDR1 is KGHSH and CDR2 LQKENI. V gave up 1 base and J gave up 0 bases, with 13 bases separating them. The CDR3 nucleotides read TGTGCCAGCTCACCACAGTCCCCCGGATATAGCAATCAGCCCCAGCATTTT. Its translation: CASSPQSPGYSNQPQHF. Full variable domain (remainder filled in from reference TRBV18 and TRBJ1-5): NAGVMQNPRHLVRRRGQEARLRCSPMKGHSHVYWYRQLPEEGLKFMVYLQKENIIDESGMPKERFSAEFPKEGPSILRIQQVVRGDSAAYFCASSPQSPGYSNQPQHFGDGTRLSIL.

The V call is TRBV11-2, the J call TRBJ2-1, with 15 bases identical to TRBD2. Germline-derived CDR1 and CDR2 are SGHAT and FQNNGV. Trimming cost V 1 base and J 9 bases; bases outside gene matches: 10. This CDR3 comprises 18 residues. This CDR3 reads CASSLGKRTSGGAGEQFF. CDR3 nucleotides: TGTGCCAGCAGCTTAGGGAAGCGGACTAGCGGGGGGGCGGGTGAGCAGTTCTTC.

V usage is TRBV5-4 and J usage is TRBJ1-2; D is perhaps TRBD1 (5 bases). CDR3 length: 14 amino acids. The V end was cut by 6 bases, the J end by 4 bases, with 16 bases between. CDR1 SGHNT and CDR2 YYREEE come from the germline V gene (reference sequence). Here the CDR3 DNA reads TGTGCCAGCACCCCATCGGGACGGACCTATGGCTACACCTTC. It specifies CASTPSGRTYGYTF.

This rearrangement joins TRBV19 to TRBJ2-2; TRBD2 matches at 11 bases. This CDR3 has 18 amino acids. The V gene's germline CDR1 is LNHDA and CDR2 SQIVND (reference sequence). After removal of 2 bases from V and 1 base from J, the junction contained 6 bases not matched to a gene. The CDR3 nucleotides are TGTGCCAGTAGTATACAGCCTAGCGGGGGGAGGAACACCGGGGAGCTGTTTTTT. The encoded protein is CASSIQPSGGRNTGELFF.